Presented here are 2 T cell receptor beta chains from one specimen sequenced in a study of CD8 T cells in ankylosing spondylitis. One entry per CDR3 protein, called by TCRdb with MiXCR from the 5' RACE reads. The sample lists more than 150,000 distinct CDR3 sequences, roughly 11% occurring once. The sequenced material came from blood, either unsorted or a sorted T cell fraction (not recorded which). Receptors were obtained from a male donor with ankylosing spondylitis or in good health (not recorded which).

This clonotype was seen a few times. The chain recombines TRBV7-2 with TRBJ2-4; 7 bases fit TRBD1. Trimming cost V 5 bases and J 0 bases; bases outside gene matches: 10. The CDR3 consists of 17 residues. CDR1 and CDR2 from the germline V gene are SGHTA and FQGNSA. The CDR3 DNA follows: TGTGCCAGCAGCCAAGCAGGACAGGCGCTAGCCAAAAACATTCAGTACTTC. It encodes CASSQAGQALAKNIQYF.

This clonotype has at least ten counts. In DNA form, the CDR3 reads TGCGCCAGCAGCTTGTCTAGCGGGAACTACAATGAGCAGTTCTTC. Encoded protein: CASSLSSGNYNEQFF. The chain carries TRBV5-1 and TRBJ2-1, with 9 bases matching TRBD2. Per germline, CDR1 SGHRS and CDR2 YFSETQ. After removal of 1 base from V and 3 bases from J, the junction contained 2 bases not matched to a gene. CDR3 length: 15 amino acids.